Reported below is one TCR beta chain. The germline V gene encodes CDR1 GTSNPN and CDR2 SVGIG (reference sequence). J lost 3 bases, V lost 3 bases, and 4 bases had no gene match. The CDR3 consists of 14 residues. The data originate from a study of cytomegalovirus exposure and HLA in healthy donors. The PCR made use of 60 Vbeta and 13 Jbeta primers. Generated by immunoSEQ multiplex PCR, the TCRdb table keeps only in-frame clones and is missing some. The repertoire has roughly 120,000 clones, more than 65% of them found once; the top ten carry under 6.5%. The receptor's source is a man aged 18 to 29 in good health and CMV-seropositive. Sequenced input: PBMCs. The V and J genes are TRBV30 and TRBJ2-3; 9 bases fit TRBD2. This chain's CDR3 is CAWSLSGGTDTQYF. In DNA, the CDR3 is TGTGCCTGGAGCTTAAGCGGGGGGACAGATACGCAGTATTTT. The variable domain in full, with the rest retrieved from reference TRBV30 and TRBJ2-3, is SQTIHQWPATLVQPVGSPLSLECTVEGTSNPNLYWYRQAAGRGLQLLFYSVGIGQISSEVPQNLSASRPQDRQFILSSKKLLLSDSGFYLCAWSLSGGTDTQYFGPGTRLTVL.